The following is a T cell receptor beta chain sequence with its context. Its antigen remains unidentified. V lost 6 bases and J 5 bases, leaving 13 bases between the germline ends. The length of the CDR3 is 13 residues. TRBV12-4/TRBJ1-2 clonotypes were amplified with adaptor-ligated barcode primers. TCRdb passed the multiplex PCR reads through MiXCR, listing each CDR3 protein once. Among 650 to 800 distinct CDR3 sequences, approximately 22% were seen once, and the ten largest hold about 31%. Tregs were sorted as CD4+CD25+CD127-/low cells. Broader study findings: Tumor Treg TCRs overlapped most with tumor naive CD4+ cells. In terms of TCR gene usage, tumor memory CD4+ T cells clustered together with blood and lymph node memory CD4+ cells, as well as with lymph node naive CD4+ cells.

This sequence was found in a female donor with breast cancer. Material: Tregs sorted from blood. The genes are TRBV12-3 or TRBV12-4 and TRBJ1-2; D unresolved. Here the CDR3 DNA reads TGTGCCAGCAGGCACGGCAGGCTGTATGGCTACACCTTC. It translates to CASRHGRLYGYTF.